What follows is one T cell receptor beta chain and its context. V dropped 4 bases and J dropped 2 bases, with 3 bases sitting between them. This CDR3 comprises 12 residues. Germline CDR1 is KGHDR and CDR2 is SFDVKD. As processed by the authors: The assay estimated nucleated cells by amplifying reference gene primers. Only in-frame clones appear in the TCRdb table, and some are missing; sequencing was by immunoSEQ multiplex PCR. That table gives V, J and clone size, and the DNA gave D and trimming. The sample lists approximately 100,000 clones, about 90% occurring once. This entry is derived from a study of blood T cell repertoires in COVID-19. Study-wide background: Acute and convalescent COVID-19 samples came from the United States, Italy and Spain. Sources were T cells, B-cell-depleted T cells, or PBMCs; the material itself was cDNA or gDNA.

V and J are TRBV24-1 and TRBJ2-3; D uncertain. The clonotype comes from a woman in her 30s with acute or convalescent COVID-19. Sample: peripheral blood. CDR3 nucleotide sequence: TGTGCCACCAGTGACAACACAGATACGCAGTATTTT. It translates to CATSDNTDTQYF.